The 29 T cell receptor beta chains reported below all come from one sample, sequenced in a study of OX40 agonist ivuxolimab in advanced cancers. Libraries were built with the immunoSEQ multiplex PCR assay. The table was pulled from immuneACCESS by TCRdb, which kept in-frame rearrangements only. Such tables lose some clones; where checked, under half of the loss comes from unresolved V genes, and the rest has no known cause. The table for this sample lists about 64,000 clones; 84% of them were counted only once. Around 9.8% of the sample comes from the top ten. Sequencing was performed on CD4+ or CD8+ T cells sorted from blood, taken in a trial of the OX40 agonist ivuxolimab. The receptors originated from an adult with an advanced solid tumor such as melanoma, head and neck, liver or kidney cancer.

This clone was detected only a few times. The J gene is TRBJ2-3, the V gene TRBV2; no reliable D call. The CDR3 is made up of 10 amino acids. With 7 bases removed from V and 6 bases from J, the gap between germline ends came to 5 bases. The germline V gene has CDR1 SNHLY and CDR2 FYNNEI. CDR3 residues: CASISDTQYF. In nucleotides, the CDR3 is TGTGCCAGCATATCGGATACGCAGTATTTT.

The chain has TRBV7-6 and TRBJ2-7; TRBD2 matches 9 bases. Looked up from germline, CDR1 is SGHVS and CDR2 is FNYEAQ. The V and J ends lost 1 base and 5 bases, in that order; junction bases with no gene match: 3. The CDR3 has 14 amino acids. The CDR3 region is CASSLVAGVNEQYF. DNA of the CDR3: TGTGCCAGCAGCTTAGTAGCGGGAGTAAACGAGCAGTACTTC.

The CDR3 sequence is CASSGGLAGNEQFF. CDR3 in DNA: TGTGCCAGCTCAGGGGGACTAGCTGGCAATGAGCAGTTCTTC. This rearrangement joins TRBV18 to TRBJ2-1, with 9 bases lining up with TRBD2. V trimming: 5 bases; J trimming: 6 bases; junction bases outside the gene matches: 5. Germline lookup yields CDR1 KGHSH and CDR2 LQKENI. This CDR3 region has 14 residues.

This chain links TRBV5-4 with TRBJ2-5, with TRBD2 matching 8 bases. CDR1 is SGHNT, CDR2 YYREEE, per germline (reference sequence). The CDR3 spans 15 residues. The V and J ends lost 4 bases and 5 bases, in that order; junction bases with no gene match: 10. The CDR3 DNA follows: TGTGCCAGCAGCAAAACGGGGGGGCCTCAGGAGACCCAGTACTTC. This gives the protein CASSKTGGPQETQYF.

The chain is built from TRBV6-6 and TRBJ1-1; no clear D gene. This CDR3 has 13 amino acids. Germline V gives CDR1 MNHNY, CDR2 SVGAGI (reference sequence). V was shortened by 7 bases and J by 8 bases, with 17 bases between the two germline ends. The CDR3 sequence: CASKRSPQQEAFF. Here the CDR3 DNA reads TGTGCCAGCAAGCGATCTCCCCAGCAGGAAGCTTTCTTT.

The chain is built from TRBV7-9 and TRBJ2-3; 13 bases are shared with TRBD2. Losses at the gene ends were 10 bases for V and 6 bases for J; bases not matched to a gene: 10. This CDR3 comprises 15 residues. Per the germline V gene, CDR1 is SEHNR and CDR2 is FQNEAQ (reference sequence). The CDR3 DNA follows: TGTGCCACCGACAGACTAGCGGGGGGTCTGGATACGCAGTATTTT. It codes for CATDRLAGGLDTQYF.

On this clone itself: Germline and junction disagree at one end, which may indicate a read error. The same CDR3 is also encoded by other DNA sequences in this sample. The chain links TRBV30 to TRBJ1-5; TRBD1 agrees at 7 bases. This CDR3 is 14 amino acids long. The germline V gene has CDR1 GTSNPN and CDR2 SVGIG (reference sequence). The CDR3 coding sequence is TGTGCCTGGAGCAGGGGGGGCCTTAATCAGCCCCAGCATTTC. It yields the protein CAWSRGGLNQPQHF.

The genes are TRBV19 and TRBJ1-3; the D is unclear. Trimming removed 4 bases from V and 2 bases from J, with 6 bases in between. CDR1 and CDR2 (germline): LNHDA, SQIVND (reference sequence). The CDR3 covers 13 residues. CDR3 nucleotides: TGTGCCAGTAGTAGAGATCCTGGAAACACCATATATTTT. It codes for CASSRDPGNTIYF.

The J gene is TRBJ2-2, the V gene TRBV6-6, with D possibly matching TRBD1 (6 bases). V was trimmed by 6 bases and J by 4 bases, leaving 12 bases between them. Germline V gene data show CDR1 as MNHNY and CDR2 as SVGAGI (reference sequence). The CDR3 is 14 amino acids. CDR3 protein: CASRTTGSTGELFF. The CDR3 DNA follows: TGTGCCAGCAGGACAACAGGGAGCACCGGGGAGCTGTTTTTT.

The rearrangement uses TRBV19 and TRBJ2-7; TRBD1 aligns across 9 bases. The germline gives CDR1 LNHDA, CDR2 SQIVND (reference sequence). Trimming took 3 bases from V and 5 from J; bases not matched to a gene: 11. The CDR3 contains 16 residues. CDR3 DNA sequence: TGTGCCAGTAGTATCCTTTTTGGGACAGGGCGGAACGAGCAGTACTTC. Residues: CASSILFGTGRNEQYF.

J is TRBJ1-1 and V is TRBV2; TRBD1 aligns across 9 bases. J was trimmed by 0 bases and V by 5 bases; bases with no gene match: 1. The CDR3 contains 14 residues. CDR1 is SNHLY and CDR2 is FYNNEI in the germline V gene. The CDR3 nucleotides are TGTGCCAGCAGTACAGGGGGCCTGAACACTGAAGCTTTCTTT. This encodes CASSTGGLNTEAFF.

The chain uses TRBV13 and TRBJ1-3; 7 bases are shared with TRBD1. The junction had 10 bases not matched to a gene; V was cut back by 5 bases and J by 3 bases. The CDR3 length is 16 residues. Germline CDR1 and CDR2: PRHDT and FYEKMQ (reference sequence). The chain's CDR3 is CASSPGTEQGGNTIYF. CDR3 coding DNA: TGTGCCAGCAGCCCAGGGACAGAGCAAGGTGGAAACACCATATATTTT.

This clone appeared a single time. The J gene is TRBJ2-5, the V gene TRBV4-1; 9 nucleotides match TRBD2. CDR1 is MGHRA and CDR2 is YSYEKL in the germline V gene. V shed 0 bases and J 4 bases; nucleotides not matched to a gene: 6. This CDR3 contains 16 residues. CDR3 loop: CASSQDMGLARETQYF. CDR3 sequence (DNA): TGCGCCAGCAGCCAAGATATGGGACTAGCACGAGAGACCCAGTACTTC.

The CDR3 region is CASSLRARGDEQFF. The CDR3 nucleotides read TGTGCCAGCAGCTTAAGGGCCCGGGGGGATGAGCAGTTCTTC. The chain combines TRBV11-2 with TRBJ2-1; 7 bases fit TRBD2. CDR3 length equals 14 residues. Germline loops: CDR1 SGHAT, CDR2 FQNNGV. The trim removed 2 bases at V and 8 bases at J, leaving 6 bases unmatched. The whole variable domain, remainder taken from reference TRBV11-2 and TRBJ2-1, is EAGVAQSPRYKIIEKRQSVAFWCNPISGHATLYWYQQILGQGPKLLIQFQNNGVVDDSQLPKDRFSAERLKGVDSTLKIQPAKLEDSAVYLCASSLRARGDEQFFGPGTRLTVL.

The chain employs TRBV19 and TRBJ2-6; TRBD1 is a possible D gene (6 bases). Trimming removed 0 bases at V and 0 bases at J, with 12 bases between. Germline-derived CDR1 and CDR2 are LNHDA and SQIVND (reference sequence). The length of the CDR3 is 18 residues. The CDR3 nucleotides read TGTGCCAGTAGTATAGACAGGGGTATCCGCTCTGGGGCCAACGTCCTGACTTTC. Translating gives CASSIDRGIRSGANVLTF.

The chain couples TRBV18 to TRBJ1-1; 9 bases align to TRBD1. Germline-derived CDR1 and CDR2 are KGHSH and LQKENI. The CDR3 consists of 17 residues. The junction had 12 bases not matched to a gene; V was cut back by 3 bases and J by 4 bases. The CDR3 region has the DNA TGTGCCAGCTCACCGACGGACAGGGGAAGCCATACCACTGAAGCTTTCTTT. Translation: CASSPTDRGSHTTEAFF.

CDR3 residues: CASSQEGLGNNNSPLHF. DNA for the CDR3: TGCGCCAGCAGCCAAGAAGGGCTAGGAAATAATAATTCACCCCTCCACTTT. The genes are TRBV4-1 and TRBJ1-6; D remains ambiguous. Germline lookup yields CDR1 MGHRA and CDR2 YSYEKL. The CDR3 is 17 amino acids. V lost 0 bases and J lost 5, with 14 bases in between.

The chain uses TRBV4-3 and TRBJ2-1; D is undetermined. Germline loops: CDR1 LGHNA, CDR2 YSLEER. The CDR3 length is 16 residues. The V end was cut by 0 bases, the J end by 4 bases, with 13 bases between. The CDR3 DNA is TGCGCCAGCAGCCAAGATCTGGCCGAAAAATACAATGAGCAGTTCTTC. Its protein product is CASSQDLAEKYNEQFF.

CDR3 sequence (DNA): TGCAGCGGGGGACAGGGGAGGAACGAGCAGTACTTC. Protein sequence: CSGGQGRNEQYF. This chain uses TRBV29-1 with TRBJ2-7; the match to TRBD1 covers 10 bases. The CDR3 has 12 amino acids. V was pared by 7 bases and J by 5 bases, with 5 bases of the junction left unmatched. Looked up from germline, CDR1 is SQVTM and CDR2 is ANQGSEA.

This rearrangement joins TRBV4-2 to TRBJ1-5; D gene ambiguous. The CDR3 runs 15 residues. V lost 0 bases and J lost 0, with 6 bases in between. CDR1 and CDR2 from the germline V gene are LGHNA and YNFKEQ. The DNA for the CDR3 is TGTGCCAGCAGCCAAGAAGCCAGTAGCAATCAGCCCCAGCATTTT. It is translated as CASSQEASSNQPQHF.

The rearrangement uses TRBV2 and TRBJ2-5, with a tentative D call TRBD1 (5 bases). CDR1 and CDR2 from the germline V gene are SNHLY and FYNNEI. The CDR3 is made up of 14 amino acids. V was clipped by 4 bases and J by 1 base, with 10 bases between them. The CDR3 bases are TGTGCCAGCAGTGCCCTTACAGGCCAAGAGACCCAGTACTTC. It specifies CASSALTGQETQYF. The full variable domain, with the rest looked up from reference TRBV2 and TRBJ2-5, is EPEVTQTPSHQVTQMGQEVILRCVPISNHLYFYWYRQILGQKVEFLVSFYNNEISEKSEIFDDQFSVERPDGSNFTLKIRSTKLEDSAMYFCASSALTGQETQYFGPGTRLLVL.

This chain links TRBV28 with TRBJ1-5; 11 bases line up with TRBD1. From germline, CDR1 is MDHEN and CDR2 SYDVKM. The CDR3 is made up of 17 amino acids. Trimming removed 7 bases from V and 3 bases from J; junction bases left unmatched: 11. The CDR3 region is CASNLGPGQGANQPQHF. The DNA for the CDR3 is TGTGCCAGCAATCTGGGGCCAGGACAGGGGGCCAATCAGCCCCAGCATTTT.

This clone has only a few counts. The rearrangement uses TRBV9 and TRBJ1-6; D remains unclear. CDR1 and CDR2 (germline): SGDLS, YYNGEE. V was shortened by 0 bases and J by 4 bases, with 2 bases between the two germline ends. The CDR3 is 13 residues long. The CDR3 is CASSVEYNSPLHF. The DNA of the CDR3 is TGTGCCAGCAGCGTAGAGTATAATTCACCCCTCCACTTT.

CDR3 in DNA: TGCGCCAGCAGCCCTATGCCAGACAGCCTTGAAGAGCAGTACTTC. It codes for CASSPMPDSLEEQYF. This chain joins TRBV4-1 and TRBJ2-7, with D perhaps TRBD1 (5 bases). There are 15 residues in the CDR3. Germline-derived CDR1 and CDR2 are MGHRA and YSYEKL. V shed 4 bases and J shed 7 bases, with 20 bases lying between them.

The V and J genes are TRBV7-9 and TRBJ2-7; the D gene is possibly TRBD1 (6 bases). Trimming removed 5 bases from V and 2 bases from J, with 13 bases in between. The germline gives CDR1 SEHNR, CDR2 FQNEAQ (reference sequence). There are 14 residues in the CDR3. CDR3 DNA sequence: TGTGCCAGCAGCCCCTGGACAGAGACCTACGAGCAGTACTTC. Residues: CASSPWTETYEQYF.

V is TRBV2 and J is TRBJ1-2; D is unresolved. In germline, CDR1 is SNHLY, CDR2 FYNNEI. CDR3 length: 12 amino acids. The V end was cut by 7 bases, the J end by 6 bases, with 12 bases between. The CDR3: CASKVGSDGYTF. The CDR3 bases are TGTGCCAGCAAAGTGGGGAGTGATGGCTACACCTTC.

The chain combines TRBV7-6 with TRBJ1-1, with 8 bases fitting TRBD1. Per the germline V gene, CDR1 is SGHVS and CDR2 is FNYEAQ. With V trimmed by 2 bases and J by 5 bases, 4 bases remained unmatched. This CDR3 is built from 14 residues. The CDR3 loop reads CASSLTGGGTEAFF. In DNA, the CDR3 is TGTGCCAGCAGCTTAACAGGGGGAGGGACTGAAGCTTTCTTT.

The chain has TRBV7-8 and TRBJ1-2; no definite D call. Germline V gene lookup returns CDR1 SGHVS and CDR2 FQNEAQ. Trimming removed 5 bases at V and 4 bases at J, with 14 bases between. This CDR3 is built from 14 residues. The CDR3 is CASSPNGEGYGYTF. In nucleotides, the CDR3 is TGTGCCAGCAGCCCAAATGGGGAAGGCTATGGCTACACCTTC.

This rearrangement joins TRBV7-9 to TRBJ1-1, with 10 nucleotides matching TRBD1. V lost 5 bases, J lost 1 base, and 7 bases stayed unmatched. Germline CDR1 reads SEHNR; CDR2 reads FQNEAQ (reference sequence). The CDR3 length is 16 residues. CDR3 in DNA: TGTGCCAGCAGCGACCGGGACAGGGGCGCGAACACTGAAGCTTTCTTT. Its protein product is CASSDRDRGANTEAFF.